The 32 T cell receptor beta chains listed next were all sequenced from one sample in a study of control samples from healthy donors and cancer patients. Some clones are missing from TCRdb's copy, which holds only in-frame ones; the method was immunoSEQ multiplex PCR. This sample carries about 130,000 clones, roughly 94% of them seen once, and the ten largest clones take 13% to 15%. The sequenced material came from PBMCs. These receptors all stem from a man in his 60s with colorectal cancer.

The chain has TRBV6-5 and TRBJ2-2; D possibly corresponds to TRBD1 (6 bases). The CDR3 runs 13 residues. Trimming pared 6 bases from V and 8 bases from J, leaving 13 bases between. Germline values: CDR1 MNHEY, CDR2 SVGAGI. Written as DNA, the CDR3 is TGTGCCAGCAGGCTAACAGGGATGGGGGAGCTGTTTTTT. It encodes CASRLTGMGELFF.

The CDR3 loop is CASSRGQGLVYGYTF. The CDR3 nucleotides read TGTGCCAGCAGCCGGGGACAGGGGCTCGTCTATGGCTACACCTTC. The chain combines TRBV7-9 with TRBJ1-2, with 10 bases that match TRBD1. V trimming: 5 bases; J trimming: 4 bases; junction bases outside the gene matches: 7. This CDR3 region has 15 residues. Germline V gene lookup returns CDR1 SEHNR and CDR2 FQNEAQ (reference sequence).

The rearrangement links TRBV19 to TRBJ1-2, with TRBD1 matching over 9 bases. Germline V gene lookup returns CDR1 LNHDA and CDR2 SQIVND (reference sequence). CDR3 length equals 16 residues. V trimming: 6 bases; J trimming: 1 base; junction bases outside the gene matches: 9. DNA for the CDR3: TGTGCCAGTAGAGCGGGACAGGGCCTGATTAACTATGGCTACACCTTC. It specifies CASRAGQGLINYGYTF.

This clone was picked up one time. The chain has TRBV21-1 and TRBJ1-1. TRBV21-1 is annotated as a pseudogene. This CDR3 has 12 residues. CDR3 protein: CASSSKGPEAFF. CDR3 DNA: TGTGCCAGCAGCTCGAAGGGTCCTGAAGCTTTCTTT.

In DNA, the CDR3 is TGCGCCAGCAGTGATCGAGAGGGAGAGACCCAGTACTTC. Protein sequence: CASSDREGETQYF. The chain recombines TRBV10-2 with TRBJ2-5; tentative D call: TRBD2 (5 bases). Trimming shortened V by 3 bases and J by 4 bases, and 9 bases separated the two germline ends. The CDR3 contains 13 residues. Germline V lookup: CDR1 WSHSY, CDR2 SAAADI.

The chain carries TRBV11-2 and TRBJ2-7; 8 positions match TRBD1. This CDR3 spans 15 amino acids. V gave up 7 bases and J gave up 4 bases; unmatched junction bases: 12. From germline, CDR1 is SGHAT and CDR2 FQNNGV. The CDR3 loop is CASTLGAGGMYEQYF. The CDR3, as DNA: TGTGCCAGCACCCTAGGGGCAGGGGGCATGTACGAGCAGTACTTC.

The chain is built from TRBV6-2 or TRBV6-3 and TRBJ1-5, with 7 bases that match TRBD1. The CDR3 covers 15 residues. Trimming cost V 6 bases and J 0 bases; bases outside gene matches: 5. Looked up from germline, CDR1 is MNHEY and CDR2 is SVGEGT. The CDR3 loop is CASSLQGYSNQPQHF. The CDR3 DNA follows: TGTGCCAGCAGCTTACAGGGGTATAGCAATCAGCCCCAGCATTTT.

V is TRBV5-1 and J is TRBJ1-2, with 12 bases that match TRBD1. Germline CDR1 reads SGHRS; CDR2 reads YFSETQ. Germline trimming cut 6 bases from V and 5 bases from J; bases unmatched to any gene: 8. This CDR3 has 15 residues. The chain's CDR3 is CASTPGQGAEYGYTF. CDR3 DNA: TGCGCCAGCACCCCGGGACAGGGGGCGGAATATGGCTACACCTTC.

The DNA for the CDR3 is TGTGCCAGCAGCCGGAGGACAGGGCCGAACACTGAAGCTTTCTTT. It translates to CASSRRTGPNTEAFF. The chain recombines TRBV5-6 with TRBJ1-1; 8 bases match TRBD1. The CDR3 is made up of 15 amino acids. Germline trimming cut 4 bases from V and 1 base from J; bases unmatched to any gene: 6. From germline, CDR1 is SGHDT and CDR2 YYEEEE.

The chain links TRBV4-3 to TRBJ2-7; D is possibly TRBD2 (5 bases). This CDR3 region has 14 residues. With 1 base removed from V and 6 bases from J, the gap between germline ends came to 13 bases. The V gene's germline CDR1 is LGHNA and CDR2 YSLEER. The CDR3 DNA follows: TGCGCCAGCAGCCAAGCCTCGGGGTTGGGCGAGCAGTACTTC. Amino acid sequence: CASSQASGLGEQYF.

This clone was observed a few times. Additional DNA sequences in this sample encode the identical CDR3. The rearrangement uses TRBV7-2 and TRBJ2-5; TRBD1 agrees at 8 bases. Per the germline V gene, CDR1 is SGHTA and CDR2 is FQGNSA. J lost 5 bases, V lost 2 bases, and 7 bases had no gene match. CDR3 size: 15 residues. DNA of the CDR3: TGTGCCAGCAGCTTATCCGACAGGGGTCGCGAGACCCAGTACTTC. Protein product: CASSLSDRGRETQYF.

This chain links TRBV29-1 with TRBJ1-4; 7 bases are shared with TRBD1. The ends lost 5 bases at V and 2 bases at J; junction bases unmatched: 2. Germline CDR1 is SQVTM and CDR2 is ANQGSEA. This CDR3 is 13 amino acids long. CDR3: CSVRQGTNEKLFF. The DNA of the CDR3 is TGCAGCGTTCGACAGGGTACTAATGAAAAACTGTTTTTT.

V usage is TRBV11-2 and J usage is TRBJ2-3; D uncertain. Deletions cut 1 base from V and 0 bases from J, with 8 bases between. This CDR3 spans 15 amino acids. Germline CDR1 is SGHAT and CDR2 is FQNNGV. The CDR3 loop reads CASSLVPSSTDTQYF. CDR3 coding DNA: TGTGCCAGCAGCTTAGTCCCCTCTAGCACAGATACGCAGTATTTT.

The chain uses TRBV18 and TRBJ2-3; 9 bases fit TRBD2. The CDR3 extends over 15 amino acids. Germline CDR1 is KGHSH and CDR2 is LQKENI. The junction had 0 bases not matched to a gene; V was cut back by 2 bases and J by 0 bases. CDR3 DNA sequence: TGTGCCAGCTCACCAGCGGGGGGGAGCACAGATACGCAGTATTTT. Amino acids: CASSPAGGSTDTQYF.

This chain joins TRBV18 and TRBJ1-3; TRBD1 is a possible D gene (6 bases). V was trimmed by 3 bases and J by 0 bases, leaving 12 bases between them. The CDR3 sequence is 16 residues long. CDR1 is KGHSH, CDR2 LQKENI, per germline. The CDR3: CASSPERTVSGNTIYF. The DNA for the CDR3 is TGTGCCAGCTCACCCGAACGGACAGTCTCTGGAAACACCATATATTTT.

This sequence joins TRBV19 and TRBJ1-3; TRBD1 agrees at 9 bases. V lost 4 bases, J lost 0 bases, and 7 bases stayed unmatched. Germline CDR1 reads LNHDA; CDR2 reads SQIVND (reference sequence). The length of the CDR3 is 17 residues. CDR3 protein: CASSKRTGVSSGNTIYF. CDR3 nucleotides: TGTGCCAGTAGTAAGAGGACAGGGGTCTCCTCTGGAAACACCATATATTTT.

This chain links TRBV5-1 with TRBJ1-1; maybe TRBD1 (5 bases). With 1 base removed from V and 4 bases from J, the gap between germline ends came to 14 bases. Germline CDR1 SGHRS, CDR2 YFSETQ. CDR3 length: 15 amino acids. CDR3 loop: CASSLKTVPRTEAFF. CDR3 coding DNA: TGCGCCAGCAGCTTGAAGACAGTCCCGCGCACTGAAGCTTTCTTT.

CDR3 bases: TGTGCCAGTAAAGAGACTGTGAACACTGAAGCTTTCTTT. This codes for CASKETVNTEAFF. This sequence joins TRBV19 and TRBJ1-1; unclear D gene. The CDR3 consists of 13 residues. With 7 bases removed from V and 0 bases from J, the gap between germline ends came to 9 bases. Germline loops: CDR1 LNHDA, CDR2 SQIVND (reference sequence).

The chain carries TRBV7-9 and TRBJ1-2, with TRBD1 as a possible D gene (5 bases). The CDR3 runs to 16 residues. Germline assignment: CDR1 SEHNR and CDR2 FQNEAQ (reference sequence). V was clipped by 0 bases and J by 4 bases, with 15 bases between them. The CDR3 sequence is CASSLAEGDGSYGYTF. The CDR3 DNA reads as TGTGCCAGCAGCTTAGCGGAAGGGGATGGGAGCTATGGCTACACCTTC.

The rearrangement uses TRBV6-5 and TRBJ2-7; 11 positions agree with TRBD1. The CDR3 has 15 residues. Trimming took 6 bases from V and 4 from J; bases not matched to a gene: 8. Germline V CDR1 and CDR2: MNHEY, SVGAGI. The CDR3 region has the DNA TGTGCCAGCAGCGGACAGGGGGCACTTATTTACGAGCAGTACTTC. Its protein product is CASSGQGALIYEQYF.

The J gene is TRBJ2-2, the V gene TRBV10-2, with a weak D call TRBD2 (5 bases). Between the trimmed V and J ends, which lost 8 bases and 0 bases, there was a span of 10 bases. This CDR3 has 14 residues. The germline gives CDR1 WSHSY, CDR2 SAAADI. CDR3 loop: CASSEGANTGELFF. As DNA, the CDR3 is TGCGCCAGCTCCGAGGGAGCGAACACCGGGGAGCTGTTTTTT.

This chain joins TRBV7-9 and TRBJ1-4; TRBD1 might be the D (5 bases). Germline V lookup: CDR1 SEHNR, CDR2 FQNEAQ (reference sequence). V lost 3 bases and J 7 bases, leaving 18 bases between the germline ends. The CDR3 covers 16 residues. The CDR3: CASSFEAGPRLEKLFF. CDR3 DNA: TGTGCCAGCAGCTTCGAAGCAGGGCCCCGACTTGAAAAACTGTTTTTT.

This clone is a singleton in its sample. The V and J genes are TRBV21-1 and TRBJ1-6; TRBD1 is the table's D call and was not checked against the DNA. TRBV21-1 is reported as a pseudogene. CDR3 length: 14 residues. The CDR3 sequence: CASSLTGMGSPLHF. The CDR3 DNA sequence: TGTGCCAGCAGCCTCACAGGGATGGGTTCACCCCTCCACTTT.

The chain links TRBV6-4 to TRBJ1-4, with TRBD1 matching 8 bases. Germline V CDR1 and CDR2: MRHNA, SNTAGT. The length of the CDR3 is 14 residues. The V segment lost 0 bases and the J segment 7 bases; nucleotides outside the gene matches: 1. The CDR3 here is CASSDSTGAEKLFF. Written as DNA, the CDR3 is TGTGCCAGCAGTGACTCGACAGGGGCTGAAAAACTGTTTTTT.

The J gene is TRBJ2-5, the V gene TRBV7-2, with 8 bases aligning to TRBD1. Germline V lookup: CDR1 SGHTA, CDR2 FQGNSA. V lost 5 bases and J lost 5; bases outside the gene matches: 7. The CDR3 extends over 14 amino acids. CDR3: CASSLGTGGETQYF. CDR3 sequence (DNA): TGTGCCAGCAGCCTCGGGACAGGAGGGGAGACCCAGTACTTC.

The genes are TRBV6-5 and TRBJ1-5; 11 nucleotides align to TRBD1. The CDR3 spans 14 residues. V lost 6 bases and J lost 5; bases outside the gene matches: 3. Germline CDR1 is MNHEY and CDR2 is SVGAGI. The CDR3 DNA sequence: TGTGCCAGCAGCCGGGGACAGGGGGATCAGCCCCAGCATTTT. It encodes CASSRGQGDQPQHF.

CDR3 nucleotide sequence: TGTGCCAGCAGTTACGTACAGGACCCTGGAAACACCATATATTTT. This gives the protein CASSYVQDPGNTIYF. The chain joins TRBV6-5 to TRBJ1-3, with D possibly matching TRBD1 (5 bases). Germline values: CDR1 MNHEY, CDR2 SVGAGI. CDR3 length: 15 residues. Deletions cut 2 bases from V and 2 bases from J, with 10 bases between.

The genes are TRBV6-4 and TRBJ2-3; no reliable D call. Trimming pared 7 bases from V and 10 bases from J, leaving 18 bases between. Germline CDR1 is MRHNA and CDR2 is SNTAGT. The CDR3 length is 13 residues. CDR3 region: CASNLTGTEAQYF. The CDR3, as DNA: TGTGCCAGCAACCTCACCGGAACCGAAGCGCAGTATTTT.

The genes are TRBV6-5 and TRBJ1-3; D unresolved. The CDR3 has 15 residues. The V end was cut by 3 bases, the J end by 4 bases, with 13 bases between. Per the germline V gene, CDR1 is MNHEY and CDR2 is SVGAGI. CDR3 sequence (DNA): TGTGCCAGCAGTTATTCGGGAGGGCTCGGAAACACCATATATTTT. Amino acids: CASSYSGGLGNTIYF.

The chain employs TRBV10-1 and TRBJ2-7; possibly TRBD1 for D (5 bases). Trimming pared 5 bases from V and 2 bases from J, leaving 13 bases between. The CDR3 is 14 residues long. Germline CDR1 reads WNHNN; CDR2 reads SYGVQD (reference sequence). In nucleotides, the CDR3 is TGCGCCAGCAGTCGGAACAGGAATACCTACGAGCAGTACTTC. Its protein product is CASSRNRNTYEQYF.

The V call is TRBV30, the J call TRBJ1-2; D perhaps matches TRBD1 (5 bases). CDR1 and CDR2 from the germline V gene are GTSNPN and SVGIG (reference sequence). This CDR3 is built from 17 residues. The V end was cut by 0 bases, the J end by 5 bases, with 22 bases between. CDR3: CAWSVRGLWDGAYGYTF. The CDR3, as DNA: TGTGCCTGGAGTGTACGCGGTCTGTGGGACGGCGCGTATGGCTACACCTTC.

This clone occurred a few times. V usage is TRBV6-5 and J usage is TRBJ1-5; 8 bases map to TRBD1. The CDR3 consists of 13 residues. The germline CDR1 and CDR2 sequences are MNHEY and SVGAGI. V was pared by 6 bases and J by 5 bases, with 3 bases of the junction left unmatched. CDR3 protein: CASRDREHQPQHF. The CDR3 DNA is TGTGCCAGCAGGGACAGGGAGCATCAGCCCCAGCATTTT.